A selection of T cell receptor beta chains follows, all from one sample in a study of T cell changes during pregnancy in multiple sclerosis. Here immunoSEQ multiplex PCR was the method, and the copy in TCRdb shows in-frame clones only, minus some. The sample records just under 65,000 clones, roughly 92% being singletons. The sample consisted of CD8+ T cells from peripheral blood mononuclear cells, taken in the second trimester of pregnancy. The receptors originated from a female donor with multiple sclerosis, enrolled in a pregnancy study. CDR3s include the opening cysteine and the closing phenylalanine or tryptophan. A D gene is named only where the DNA matches it firmly. Rows give clone size only sometimes, using once, few, many, or a class for an expanded clone.

>TRBJ2-7|TRBV4-2|15|once|.
CASSQDREPSNEQYF
TGTGCCAGCAGCCAAGATAGGGAGCCCTCCAACGAGCAGTACTTC
>TRBJ1-5|TRBV27|14|.|.
CASSLAGPDQPQHF
TGTGCCAGCAGTTTAGCAGGGCCGGACCAGCCCCAGCATTTT
>TRBJ1-5|TRBV27|15|.|.
CASSLTENSNQPQHF
TGTGCCAGCAGTTTGACAGAAAATAGCAATCAGCCCCAGCATTTT
>TRBJ1-3|TRBV27|13|.|.
CASSSHEANTIYF
TGTGCCAGCAGTTCTCACGAGGCAAACACCATATATTTT
>TRBJ1-1|TRBV28|14|.|TRBD1
CASRSRDRYTEAFF
TGTGCCAGCAGGTCCCGGGACAGGTACACTGAAGCTTTCTTT
>TRBJ2-1|TRBV4-1|15|.|TRBD1
CASSPIWTGGDEQFF
TGCGCCAGCAGCCCCATTTGGACAGGGGGCGATGAGCAGTTCTTC
>TRBJ2-5|TRBV5-8|11|.|.
CASSFSETQYF
TGTGCCAGCAGCTTCTCTGAGACCCAGTACTTC
>TRBJ2-1|TRBV19|15|.|TRBD1
CASSSAQGWDNEQFF
TGTGCCAGTAGTTCCGCACAGGGGTGGGACAATGAGCAGTTCTTC
>TRBJ1-1|TRBV27|11|.|.
CASRQYTEAFF
TGTGCCAGCCGACAGTACACTGAAGCTTTCTTT
>TRBJ1-1|TRBV9|16|once|.
CASSVGTGFMNTEAFF
TGTGCCAGCAGCGTAGGTACAGGCTTCATGAACACTGAAGCTTTCTTT
>TRBJ2-3|TRBV7-9|17|.|TRBD2
CASSLDWTSPSTDTQYF
TGTGCCAGCAGCTTAGACTGGACTAGCCCTAGCACAGATACGCAGTATTTT
>TRBJ1-2|TRBV29-1|14|.|TRBD1
CSVPWTGGNYGYTF
TGCAGCGTTCCATGGACAGGGGGTAACTATGGCTACACCTTC
>TRBJ2-7|TRBV7-6|14|.|TRBD1
CASSLRQGRGEQYF
TGTGCCAGCAGCCTAAGACAGGGTAGGGGCGAGCAGTACTTC
>TRBJ1-5|TRBV2|14|.|TRBD1
CASSEGQGYQPQHF
TGTGCCAGCAGTGAAGGACAGGGATATCAGCCCCAGCATTTT
>TRBJ1-4|TRBV4-2|15|.|TRBD1
CASRPGTGLSEKLFF
TGTGCCAGCAGGCCCGGGACAGGGTTGAGTGAAAAACTGTTTTTT
>TRBJ1-1|TRBV6-1|14|.|.
CASSERGSNTEAFF
TGTGCCAGCAGTGAAAGGGGCTCGAACACTGAAGCTTTCTTT
>TRBJ2-3|TRBV10-2|15|.|.
CASSEISGSTDTQYF
TGCGCCAGCAGTGAGATTAGCGGTAGCACAGATACGCAGTATTTT
>TRBJ2-1|TRBV15|14|.|.
CATSTVTGFNEQFF
TGTGCCACCAGCACCGTGACAGGTTTCAATGAGCAGTTCTTC
>TRBJ2-7|TRBV11-2|15|.|TRBD1
CASSLDLGTGHEQYF
TGTGCCAGCAGCTTAGATTTAGGGACAGGCCACGAGCAGTACTTC
>TRBJ2-1|TRBV18|15|.|.
CASSSDRNTYNEQFF
TGTGCCAGCTCGTCGGACAGAAATACCTACAATGAGCAGTTCTTC
>TRBJ1-1|TRBV4-3|13|.|TRBD1
CASSLDRGAEAFF
TGCGCCAGCAGCCTGGACAGGGGGGCTGAAGCTTTCTTT
>TRBJ2-7|TRBV4-1|15|.|.
CASSQGTSSSYEQYF
TGCGCCAGCAGCCAAGGCACCTCATCCAGCTACGAGCAGTACTTC
>TRBJ2-5|TRBV19|15|.|TRBD1
CASRRTGGYSETQYF
TGTGCCAGTAGGAGGACAGGGGGCTATTCGGAGACCCAGTACTTC
>TRBJ2-7|TRBV4-1|15|.|TRBD1
CASSLGRDSSYEQYF
TGCGCCAGCAGCCTGGGTAGGGACAGCTCCTACGAGCAGTACTTC
>TRBJ2-2|TRBV7-3|13|.|TRBD2
CASRGVGTGELFF
TGTGCCAGCCGGGGGGTTGGAACCGGGGAGCTGTTTTTT
>TRBJ2-7|TRBV19|17|.|.
CASSIEAGSLISYEQYF
TGTGCCAGTAGTATAGAAGCAGGGTCACTAATCTCCTACGAGCAGTACTTC
>TRBJ2-7|TRBV9|14|.|TRBD2
CASSAGTSGNEQYF
TGTGCCAGCAGTGCCGGGACTAGCGGGAACGAGCAGTACTTC
>TRBJ2-1|TRBV13|14|.|TRBD2
CASLAGDSYNEQFF
TGTGCCAGCCTAGCGGGAGATAGTTACAATGAGCAGTTCTTC
>TRBJ2-7|TRBV5-4|14|.|.
CASSFPGTPYEQYF
TGTGCCAGCAGCTTTCCCGGGACTCCATACGAGCAGTACTTC
>TRBJ2-1|TRBV19|14|.|.
CASSSGTGWDEQFF
TGTGCCAGTAGTAGCGGGACGGGTTGGGATGAGCAGTTCTTC
>TRBJ2-7|TRBV9|16|.|TRBD1
CASSPRPGQGVDEQYF
TGTGCCAGCAGCCCCCGCCCGGGACAGGGGGTAGACGAGCAGTACTTC
>TRBJ2-5|TRBV11-2|16|.|.
CASSPEYGPTQETQYF
TGTGCCAGCAGCCCCGAGTATGGGCCCACGCAAGAGACCCAGTACTTC
>TRBJ2-1|TRBV4-1|15|.|TRBD2
CASSLIAGSGDEQFF
TGCGCCAGCAGCCTCATAGCGGGATCGGGTGATGAGCAGTTCTTC
>TRBJ1-1|TRBV19|13|once|TRBD1
CASNTGGNTEAFF
TGTGCCAGTAATACAGGGGGGAACACTGAAGCTTTCTTT
>TRBJ2-1|TRBV28|15|.|.
CASSFRGASYNEQFF
TGTGCCAGCTCCTTCAGGGGTGCGTCCTACAATGAGCAGTTCTTC
>TRBJ1-1|TRBV19|15|once|.
CASTMVGALNTEAFF
TGTGCCAGTACCATGGTGGGGGCGCTTAACACTGAAGCTTTCTTT
>TRBJ1-4|TRBV5-1|14|.|.
CASSLGLADEKLFF
TGCGCCAGCAGCTTGGGGTTGGCCGATGAAAAACTGTTTTTT
>TRBJ2-7|TRBV5-8|14|.|TRBD2
CASSRLAGGYEQYF
TGTGCCAGCAGTCGACTAGCGGGCGGCTACGAGCAGTACTTC
>TRBJ1-1|TRBV7-8|16|.|.
CASSLEGVGTESEAFF
TGTGCCAGCAGCTTAGAGGGCGTCGGGACTGAAAGTGAAGCTTTCTTT
>TRBJ2-3|TRBV7-6|12|.|.
CASRSVEYTQYF
TGTGCCAGCAGGTCCGTAGAATATACGCAGTATTTT
>TRBJ1-2|TRBV2|10|.|.
CATLSSGYTF
TGTGCCACGTTGTCCAGTGGCTACACCTTC
>TRBJ2-7|TRBV7-9|19|once|TRBD2
CASSLGLAGGIGSGYEQYF
TGTGCCAGCAGCCTCGGACTAGCGGGAGGAATAGGAAGCGGCTACGAGCAGTACTTC
>TRBJ2-1|TRBV5-5|15|.|TRBD2
CASSLEAGVVNEQFF
TGTGCCAGCAGCTTGGAGGCGGGAGTGGTCAATGAGCAGTTCTTC
>TRBJ1-3|TRBV30|15|few|.
CAWIYRVRSGNTIYF
TGTGCCTGGATTTACAGGGTTCGCTCTGGAAACACCATATATTTT
>TRBJ2-1|TRBV19|15|.|.
CASSIVPASYNEQFF
TGTGCCAGTAGTATTGTCCCCGCGTCCTACAATGAGCAGTTCTTC
>TRBJ2-2|TRBV30|17|.|TRBD2
CAWRGTSGRGWTGELFF
TGTGCCTGGAGGGGGACTAGCGGGAGAGGCTGGACCGGGGAGCTGTTTTTT
>TRBJ1-4|TRBV29-1|14|.|.
CSALAVQGSEKLFF
TGCAGCGCCCTTGCGGTGCAGGGGTCTGAAAAACTGTTTTTT
>TRBJ1-4|TRBV7-6|15|.|.
CASSFGRAANEKLFF
TGTGCCAGCAGCTTTGGCAGAGCGGCTAATGAAAAACTGTTTTTT